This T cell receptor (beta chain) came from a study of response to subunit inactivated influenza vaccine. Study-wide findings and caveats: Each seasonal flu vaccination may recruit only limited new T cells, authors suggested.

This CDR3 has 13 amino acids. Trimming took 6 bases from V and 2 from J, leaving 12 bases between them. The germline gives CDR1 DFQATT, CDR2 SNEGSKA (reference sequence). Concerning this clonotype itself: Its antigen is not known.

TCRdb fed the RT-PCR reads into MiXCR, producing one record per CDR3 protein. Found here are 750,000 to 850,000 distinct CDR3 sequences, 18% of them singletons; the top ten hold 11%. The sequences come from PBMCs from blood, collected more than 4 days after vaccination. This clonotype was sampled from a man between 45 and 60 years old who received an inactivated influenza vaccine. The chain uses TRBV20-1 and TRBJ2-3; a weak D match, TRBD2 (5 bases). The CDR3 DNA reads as TGCAGTGCAAAGCGGACCTTCACAGATACGCAGTATTTT. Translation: CSAKRTFTDTQYF.